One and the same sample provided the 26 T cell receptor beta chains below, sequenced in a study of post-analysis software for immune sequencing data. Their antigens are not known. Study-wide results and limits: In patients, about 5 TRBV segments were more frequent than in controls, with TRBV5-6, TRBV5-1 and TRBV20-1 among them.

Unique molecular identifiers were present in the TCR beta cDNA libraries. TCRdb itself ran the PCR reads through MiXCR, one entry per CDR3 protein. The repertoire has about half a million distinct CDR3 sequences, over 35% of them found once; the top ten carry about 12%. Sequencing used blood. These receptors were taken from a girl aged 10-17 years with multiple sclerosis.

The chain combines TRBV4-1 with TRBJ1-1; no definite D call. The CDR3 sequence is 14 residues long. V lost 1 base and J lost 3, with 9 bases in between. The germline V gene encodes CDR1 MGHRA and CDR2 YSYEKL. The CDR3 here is CASSQVLWDTEAFF. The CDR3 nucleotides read TGCGCCAGCAGCCAAGTTCTATGGGACACTGAAGCTTTCTTT.

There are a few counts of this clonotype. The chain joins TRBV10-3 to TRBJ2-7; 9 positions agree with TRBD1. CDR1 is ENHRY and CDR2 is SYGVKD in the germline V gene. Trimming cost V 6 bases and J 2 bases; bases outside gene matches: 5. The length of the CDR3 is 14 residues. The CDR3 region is CAISRTGEPYEQYF. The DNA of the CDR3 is TGTGCCATCAGCCGGACAGGGGAGCCCTACGAGCAGTACTTC.

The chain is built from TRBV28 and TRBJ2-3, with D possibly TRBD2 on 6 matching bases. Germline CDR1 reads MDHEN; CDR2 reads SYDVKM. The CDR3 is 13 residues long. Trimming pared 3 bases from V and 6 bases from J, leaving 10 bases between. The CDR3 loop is CASSFDGGDTQYF. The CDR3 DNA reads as TGTGCCAGCAGTTTTGACGGGGGTGATACGCAGTATTTT.

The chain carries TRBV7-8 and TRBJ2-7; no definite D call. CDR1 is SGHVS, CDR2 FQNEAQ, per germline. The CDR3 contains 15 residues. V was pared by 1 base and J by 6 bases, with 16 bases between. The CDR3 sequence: CASSLVRTTVLEQYF. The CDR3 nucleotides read TGTGCCAGCAGCTTAGTTCGGACCACCGTCCTCGAGCAGTACTTC.

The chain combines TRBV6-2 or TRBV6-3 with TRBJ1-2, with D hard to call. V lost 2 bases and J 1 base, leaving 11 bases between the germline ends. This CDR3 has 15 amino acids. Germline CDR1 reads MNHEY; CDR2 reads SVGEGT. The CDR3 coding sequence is TGTGCCAGCAGTTACAGGGAAAACTATAACTATGGCTACACCTTC. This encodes CASSYRENYNYGYTF.

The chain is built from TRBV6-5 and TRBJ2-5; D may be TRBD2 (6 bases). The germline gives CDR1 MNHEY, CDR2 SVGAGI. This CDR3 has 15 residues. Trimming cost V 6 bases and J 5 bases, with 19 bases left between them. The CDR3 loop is CASRPGVARAETQYF. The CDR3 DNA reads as TGTGCCAGCAGACCGGGGGTAGCTCGGGCGGAGACCCAGTACTTC.

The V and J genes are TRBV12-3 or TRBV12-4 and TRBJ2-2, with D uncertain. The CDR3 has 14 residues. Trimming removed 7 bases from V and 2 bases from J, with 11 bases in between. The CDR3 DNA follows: TGTGCCAGCATCCGAGCGAGAAACACCGGGGAGCTGTTTTTT. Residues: CASIRARNTGELFF.

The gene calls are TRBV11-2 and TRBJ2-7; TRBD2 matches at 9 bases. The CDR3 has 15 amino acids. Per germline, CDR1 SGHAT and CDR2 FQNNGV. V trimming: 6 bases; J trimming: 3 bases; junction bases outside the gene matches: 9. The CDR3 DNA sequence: TGTGCCAGCAGACAACCCGGGACTAGCAACTACGAGCAGTACTTC. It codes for CASRQPGTSNYEQYF.

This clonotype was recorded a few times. This chain's CDR3 is CATSDLRDYNEQFF. In nucleotides, the CDR3 is TGTGCCACCAGTGATTTGCGGGACTACAATGAGCAGTTCTTC. The chain employs TRBV24-1 and TRBJ2-1, with D perhaps matching TRBD2 (5 bases). The V end lost 0 bases, the J end lost 3 bases, and 5 bases lay between the germline ends. Germline CDR1 is KGHDR and CDR2 is SFDVKD. The CDR3 has 14 residues.

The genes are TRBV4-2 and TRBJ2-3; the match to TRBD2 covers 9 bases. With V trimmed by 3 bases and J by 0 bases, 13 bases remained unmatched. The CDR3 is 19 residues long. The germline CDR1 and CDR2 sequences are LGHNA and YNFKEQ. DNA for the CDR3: TGTGCCAGCAGCCATCCATCGGGGCTAGCGGGACCTAGCACAGATACGCAGTATTTT. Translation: CASSHPSGLAGPSTDTQYF.

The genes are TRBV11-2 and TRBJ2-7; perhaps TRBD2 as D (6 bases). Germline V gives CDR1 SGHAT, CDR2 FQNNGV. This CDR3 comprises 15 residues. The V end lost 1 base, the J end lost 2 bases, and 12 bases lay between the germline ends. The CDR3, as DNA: TGTGCCAGCAGCTTAGTGACGGGAGACCCCTACGAGCAGTACTTC. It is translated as CASSLVTGDPYEQYF.

The CDR3 spells CSARDPVDRGGEQFF. The CDR3 region has the DNA TGCAGTGCTAGAGATCCCGTTGACCGGGGAGGTGAGCAGTTCTTC. V and J are TRBV20-1 and TRBJ2-1, with D perhaps TRBD2 (6 bases). The CDR3 has 15 amino acids. Trimming removed 0 bases at V and 9 bases at J, with 18 bases between. From germline, CDR1 is DFQATT and CDR2 SNEGSKA (reference sequence).

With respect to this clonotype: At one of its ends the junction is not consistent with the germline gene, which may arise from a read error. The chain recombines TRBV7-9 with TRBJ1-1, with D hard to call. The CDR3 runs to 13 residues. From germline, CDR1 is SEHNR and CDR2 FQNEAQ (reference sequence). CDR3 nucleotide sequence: TGTGCCGGCAGCAAGAAGGAGAACACTGAAGCTTTCTTT. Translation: CAGSKKENTEAFF. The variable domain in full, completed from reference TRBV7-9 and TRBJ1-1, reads DTGVSQNPRHKITKRGQNVTFRCDPISEHNRLYWYRQTLGQGPEFLTYFQNEAQLEKSRLLSDRFSAERPKGSFSTLEIQRTEQGDSAMYLCAGSKKENTEAFFGQGTRLTVV.

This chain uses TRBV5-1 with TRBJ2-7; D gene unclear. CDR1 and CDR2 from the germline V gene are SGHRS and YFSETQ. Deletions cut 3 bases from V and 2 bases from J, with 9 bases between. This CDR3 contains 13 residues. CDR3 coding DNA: TGCGCCAGCAGCTCTCCCCCGGCCTACGAGCAGTACTTC. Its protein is CASSSPPAYEQYF.

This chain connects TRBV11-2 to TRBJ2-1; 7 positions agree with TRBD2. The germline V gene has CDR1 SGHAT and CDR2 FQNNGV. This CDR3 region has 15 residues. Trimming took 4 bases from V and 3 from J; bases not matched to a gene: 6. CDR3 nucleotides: TGTGCCAGCAGCTACCTCCGGGGGGACTACAATGAGCAGTTCTTC. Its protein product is CASSYLRGDYNEQFF.

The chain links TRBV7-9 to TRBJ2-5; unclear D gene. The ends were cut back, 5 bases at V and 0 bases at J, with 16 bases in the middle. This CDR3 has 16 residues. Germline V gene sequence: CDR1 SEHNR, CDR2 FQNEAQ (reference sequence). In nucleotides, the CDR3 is TGTGCCAGCAGCACACCGCCCCAGGTCGACCAAGAGACCCAGTACTTC. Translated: CASSTPPQVDQETQYF. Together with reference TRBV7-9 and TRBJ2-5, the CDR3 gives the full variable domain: DTGVSQNPRHKITKRGQNVTFRCDPISEHNRLYWYRQTLGQGPEFLTYFQNEAQLEKSRLLSDRFSAERPKGSFSTLEIQRTEQGDSAMYLCASSTPPQVDQETQYFGPGTRLLVL.

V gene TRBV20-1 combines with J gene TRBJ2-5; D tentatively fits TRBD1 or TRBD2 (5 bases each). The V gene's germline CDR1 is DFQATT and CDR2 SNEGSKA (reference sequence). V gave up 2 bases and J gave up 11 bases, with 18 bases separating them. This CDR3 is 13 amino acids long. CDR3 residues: CSARSPELGEQYF. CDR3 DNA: TGCAGTGCTAGAAGCCCGGAGTTGGGGGAGCAGTACTTC.

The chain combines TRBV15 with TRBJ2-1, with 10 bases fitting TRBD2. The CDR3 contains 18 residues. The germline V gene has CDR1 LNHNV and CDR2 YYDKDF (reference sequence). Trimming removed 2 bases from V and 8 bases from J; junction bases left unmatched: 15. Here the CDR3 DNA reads TGTGCCACCAGCAGATATATTGGCCTAGCGGGAGCCGAGGATGAGCAGTTCTTC. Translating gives CATSRYIGLAGAEDEQFF.

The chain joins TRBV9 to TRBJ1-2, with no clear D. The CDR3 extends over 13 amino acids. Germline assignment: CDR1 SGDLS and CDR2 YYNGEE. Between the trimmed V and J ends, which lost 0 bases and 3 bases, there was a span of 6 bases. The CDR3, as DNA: TGTGCCAGCAGCGTAGTGGTTGACTATGGCTACACCTTC. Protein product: CASSVVVDYGYTF.

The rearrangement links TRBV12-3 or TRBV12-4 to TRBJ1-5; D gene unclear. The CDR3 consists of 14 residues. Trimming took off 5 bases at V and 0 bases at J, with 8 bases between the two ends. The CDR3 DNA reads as TGTGCCAGCAGTCCTAAGGGTAGCAATCAGCCCCAGCATTTT. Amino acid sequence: CASSPKGSNQPQHF.

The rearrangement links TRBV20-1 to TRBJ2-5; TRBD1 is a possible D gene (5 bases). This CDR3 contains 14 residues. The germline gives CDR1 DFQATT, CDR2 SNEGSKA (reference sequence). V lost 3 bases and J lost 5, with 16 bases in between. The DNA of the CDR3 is TGCAGTGCTAGTGGTCAGGGTTCGTCGGAGACCCAGTACTTC. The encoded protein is CSASGQGSSETQYF.

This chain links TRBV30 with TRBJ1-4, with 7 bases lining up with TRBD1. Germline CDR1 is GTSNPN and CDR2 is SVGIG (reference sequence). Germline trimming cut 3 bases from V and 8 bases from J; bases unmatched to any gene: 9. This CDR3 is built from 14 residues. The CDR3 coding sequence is TGTGCCTGGAGAGCGACAGGGAGTGTGGAAAAACTGTTTTTT. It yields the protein CAWRATGSVEKLFF.

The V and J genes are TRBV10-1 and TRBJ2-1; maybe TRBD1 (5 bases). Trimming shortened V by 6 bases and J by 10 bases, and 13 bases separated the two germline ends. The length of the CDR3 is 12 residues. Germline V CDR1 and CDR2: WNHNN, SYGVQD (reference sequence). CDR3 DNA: TGCGCCAGCAGGGCCCCTTCAGGGGAGCAGTTCTTC. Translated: CASRAPSGEQFF.

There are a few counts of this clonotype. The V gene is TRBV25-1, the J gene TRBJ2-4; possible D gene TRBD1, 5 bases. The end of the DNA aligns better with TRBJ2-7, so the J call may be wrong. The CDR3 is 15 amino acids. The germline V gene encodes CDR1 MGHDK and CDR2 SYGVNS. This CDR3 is CASSESQGLTYEQYF. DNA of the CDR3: TGTGCCAGCAGTGAATCCCAGGGCCTTACCTACGAGCAGTACTTC.

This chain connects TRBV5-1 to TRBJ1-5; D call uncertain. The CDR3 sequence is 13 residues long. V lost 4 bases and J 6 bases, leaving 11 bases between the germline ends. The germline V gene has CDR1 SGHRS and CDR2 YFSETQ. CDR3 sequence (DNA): TGCGCCAGCAGCGAAGGGCTCGGTCAGCCCCAGCATTTT. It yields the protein CASSEGLGQPQHF.

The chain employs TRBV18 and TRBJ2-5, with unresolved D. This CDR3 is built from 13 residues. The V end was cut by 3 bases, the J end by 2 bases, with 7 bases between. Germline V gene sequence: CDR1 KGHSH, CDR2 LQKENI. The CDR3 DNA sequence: TGTGCCAGCTCACCCGTCGCGCAAGAGACCCAGTACTTC. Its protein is CASSPVAQETQYF.